These 5 T cell receptor beta chains were all obtained from the same sample, sequenced in a study of blood T cells in healthy people across ages. With a J-beta primer mix and a sample-barcoded 5' primer, a second PCR ran about 7 to 12 cycles. One entry per CDR3 protein results from TCRdb running MiXCR on the 5' RACE reads. The table has some 930,000 distinct CDR3 sequences, 25% to 35% seen once. The data also belong to a second study, concerning T cells of mothers and their children.

The sequenced sample consisted of blood. These receptors were taken from a middle-aged woman in good health.

The V call is TRBV7-3, the J call TRBJ1-1, with D possibly matching TRBD1 (5 bases). The CDR3 extends over 15 amino acids. The germline CDR1 and CDR2 sequences are SGHTA and FQGTGA. Trimming shortened V by 2 bases and J by 4 bases, and 14 bases separated the two germline ends. CDR3 sequence reads: CASSLSGPAGTEAFF. CDR3 sequence (DNA): TGTGCCAGCAGCTTATCGGGGCCCGCAGGCACTGAAGCTTTCTTT.

The chain carries TRBV10-3 and TRBJ2-5; D is perhaps TRBD2 (5 bases). Germline V gene sequence: CDR1 ENHRY, CDR2 SYGVKD. The CDR3 runs 13 residues. The V gene lost 3 bases and the J gene lost 11 bases, with 16 bases spanning the gap. The CDR3 region is CAISDTTRDEQYF. CDR3 DNA sequence: TGTGCCATCAGTGATACTACTAGGGATGAGCAGTACTTC.

The gene calls are TRBV20-1 and TRBJ2-1; 10 bases fit TRBD2. Germline-derived CDR1 and CDR2 are DFQATT and SNEGSKA (reference sequence). The CDR3 loop spans 15 amino acids. After removal of 6 bases from V and 4 bases from J, the junction contained 9 bases not matched to a gene. DNA for the CDR3: TGCAGTGCCAAGCCCCCTAGCGGGGGTTACAATGAGCAGTTCTTC. Residues: CSAKPPSGGYNEQFF.

About this clonotype itself: An end of the junction differs from the germline gene, which may be a read error. The CDR3 DNA sequence: TGCAGCGTTGAACCCATTTCAACTAATGAAAAACGGTTTTTT. This gives the protein CSVEPISTNEKRFF. The chain has TRBV29-1 and TRBJ1-4; D remains unclear. Germline V gene sequence: CDR1 SQVTM, CDR2 ANQGSEA. This CDR3 has 14 amino acids.

This chain links TRBV6-1 with TRBJ1-5; D not certain. CDR1 is MNHNS and CDR2 is SASEGT in the germline V gene. Trimming cost V 3 bases and J 3 bases, with 12 bases left between them. The length of the CDR3 is 15 residues. DNA of the CDR3: TGTGCCAGCAGTGAGACGCGTCGGAACAATCAGCCCCAGCATTTT. As protein: CASSETRRNNQPQHF.